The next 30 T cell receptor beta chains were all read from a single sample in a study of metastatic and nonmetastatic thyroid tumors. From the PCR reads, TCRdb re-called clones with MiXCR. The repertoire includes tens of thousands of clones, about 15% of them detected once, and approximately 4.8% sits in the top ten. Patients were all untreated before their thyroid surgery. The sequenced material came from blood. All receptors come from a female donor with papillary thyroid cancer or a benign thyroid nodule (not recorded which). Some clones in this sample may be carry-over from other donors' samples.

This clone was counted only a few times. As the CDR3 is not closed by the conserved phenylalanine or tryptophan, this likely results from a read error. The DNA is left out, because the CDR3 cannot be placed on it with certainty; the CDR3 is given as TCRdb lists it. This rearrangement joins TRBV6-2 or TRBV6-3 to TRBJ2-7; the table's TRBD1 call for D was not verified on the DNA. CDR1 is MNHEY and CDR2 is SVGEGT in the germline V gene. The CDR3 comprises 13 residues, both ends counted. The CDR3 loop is CASSYPPLGSRSL.

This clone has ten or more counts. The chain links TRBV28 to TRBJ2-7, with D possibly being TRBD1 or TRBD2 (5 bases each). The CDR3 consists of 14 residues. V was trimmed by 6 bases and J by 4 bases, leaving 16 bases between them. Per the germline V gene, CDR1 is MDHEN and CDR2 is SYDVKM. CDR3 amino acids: CASRPGTARYEQYF. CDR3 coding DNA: TGTGCCAGCAGACCTGGGACGGCGAGATACGAGCAGTACTTC.

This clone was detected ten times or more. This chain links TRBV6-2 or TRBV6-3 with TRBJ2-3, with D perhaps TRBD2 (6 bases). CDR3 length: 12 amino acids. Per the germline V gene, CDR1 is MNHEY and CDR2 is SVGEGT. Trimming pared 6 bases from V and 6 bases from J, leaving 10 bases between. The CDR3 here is CASREGTDTQYF. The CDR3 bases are TGTGCCAGCAGGGAGGGAACGGATACGCAGTATTTT.

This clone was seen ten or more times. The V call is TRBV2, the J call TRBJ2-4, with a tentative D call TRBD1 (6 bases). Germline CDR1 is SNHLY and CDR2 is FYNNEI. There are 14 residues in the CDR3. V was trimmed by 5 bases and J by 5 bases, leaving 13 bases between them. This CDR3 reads CASSPDSRQNIQYF. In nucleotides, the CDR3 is TGTGCCAGCAGTCCGGACAGCCGTCAAAACATTCAGTACTTC.

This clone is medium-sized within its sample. In DNA form, the CDR3 reads TGTGCCAGCAGACCGAGACAGGGAAATTGGGCAGATACGCAGTATTTT. This codes for CASRPRQGNWADTQYF. The rearrangement joins TRBV6-2 or TRBV6-3 to TRBJ2-3, with 7 bases identical to TRBD1. CDR1 and CDR2 (germline): MNHEY, SVGEGT. The V and J ends lost 6 bases and 4 bases, in that order; junction bases with no gene match: 13. The CDR3 sequence is 16 residues long.

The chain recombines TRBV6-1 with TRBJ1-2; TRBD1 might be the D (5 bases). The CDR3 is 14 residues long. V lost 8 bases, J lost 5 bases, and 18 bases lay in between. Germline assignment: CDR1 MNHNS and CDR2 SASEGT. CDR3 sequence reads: CASLRGVGTYGYTF. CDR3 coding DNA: TGTGCCAGCCTGCGGGGGGTCGGCACGTATGGCTACACCTTC.

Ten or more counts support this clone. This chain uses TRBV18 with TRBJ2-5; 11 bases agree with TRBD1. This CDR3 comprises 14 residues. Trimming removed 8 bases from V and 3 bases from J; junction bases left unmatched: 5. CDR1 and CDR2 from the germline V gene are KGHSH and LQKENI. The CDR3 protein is CASREGQGEETQYF. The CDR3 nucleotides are TGTGCCAGCCGTGAGGGACAGGGGGAAGAGACCCAGTACTTC.

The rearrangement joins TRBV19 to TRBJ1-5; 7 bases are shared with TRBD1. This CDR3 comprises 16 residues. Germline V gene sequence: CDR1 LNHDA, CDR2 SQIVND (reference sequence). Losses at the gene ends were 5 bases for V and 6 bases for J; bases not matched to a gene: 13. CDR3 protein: CASSPRQGESGQPQHF. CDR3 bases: TGTGCCAGTAGTCCTCGCCAGGGGGAAAGTGGTCAGCCCCAGCATTTT.

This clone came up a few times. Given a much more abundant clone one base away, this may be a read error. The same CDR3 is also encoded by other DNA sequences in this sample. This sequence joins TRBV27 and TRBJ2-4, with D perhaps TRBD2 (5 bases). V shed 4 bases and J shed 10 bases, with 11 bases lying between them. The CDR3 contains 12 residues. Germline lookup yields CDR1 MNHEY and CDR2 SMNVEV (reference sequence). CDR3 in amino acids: CASSSPPGIQYF. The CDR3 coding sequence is TGTGCCAGCAGTTCCCCCCCGGGAATTCAGTACTTC.

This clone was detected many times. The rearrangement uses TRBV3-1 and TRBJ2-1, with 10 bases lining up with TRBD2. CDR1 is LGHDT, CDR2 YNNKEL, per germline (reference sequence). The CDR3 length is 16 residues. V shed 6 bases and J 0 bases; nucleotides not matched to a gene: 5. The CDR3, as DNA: TGTGCCAGCAGACCTCCTAGCGGGAGCTCCTACAATGAGCAGTTCTTC. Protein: CASRPPSGSSYNEQFF.

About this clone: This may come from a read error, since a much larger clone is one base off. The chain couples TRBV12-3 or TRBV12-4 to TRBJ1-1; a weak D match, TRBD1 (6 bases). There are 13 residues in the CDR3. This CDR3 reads CAIYGTSNTEAFF. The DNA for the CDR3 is TGTGCCATCTACGGGACATCTAACACTGAAGCCTTCTTT.

This chain's CDR3 is CASSGGGDSYEQYF. The DNA of the CDR3 is TGTGCCAGCAGTGGGGGTGGGGACTCCTACGAGCAGTACTTC. The genes are TRBV6-1 and TRBJ2-7; D unclear. Germline V gives CDR1 MNHNS, CDR2 SASEGT. Trimming shortened V by 4 bases and J by 0 bases, and 10 bases separated the two germline ends. This CDR3 contains 14 residues.

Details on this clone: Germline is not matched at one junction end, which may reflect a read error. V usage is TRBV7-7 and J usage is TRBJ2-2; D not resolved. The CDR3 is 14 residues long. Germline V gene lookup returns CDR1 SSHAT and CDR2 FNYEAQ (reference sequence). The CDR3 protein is CASSLLSNAGELFF. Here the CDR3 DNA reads TGTGCTAGCAGCTTGCTATCTAACGCCGGGGAGCTGTTTTTT.

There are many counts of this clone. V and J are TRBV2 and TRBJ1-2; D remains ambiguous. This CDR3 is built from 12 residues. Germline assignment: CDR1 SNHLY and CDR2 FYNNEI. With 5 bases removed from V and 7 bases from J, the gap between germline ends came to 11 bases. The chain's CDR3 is CASSWATSGYTF. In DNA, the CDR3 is TGTGCCAGCAGTTGGGCAACAAGTGGCTACACCTTC.

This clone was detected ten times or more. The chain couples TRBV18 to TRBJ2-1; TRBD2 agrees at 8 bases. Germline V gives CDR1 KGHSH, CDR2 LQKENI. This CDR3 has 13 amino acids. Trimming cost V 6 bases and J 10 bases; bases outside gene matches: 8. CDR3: CASSPGLAEEQFF. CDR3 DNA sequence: TGTGCCAGCTCGCCCGGACTAGCCGAGGAGCAGTTCTTC. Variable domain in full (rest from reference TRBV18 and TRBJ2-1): NAGVMQNPRHLVRRRGQEARLRCSPMKGHSHVYWYRQLPEEGLKFMVYLQKENIIDESGMPKERFSAEFPKEGPSILRIQQVVRGDSAAYFCASSPGLAEEQFFGPGTRLTVL.

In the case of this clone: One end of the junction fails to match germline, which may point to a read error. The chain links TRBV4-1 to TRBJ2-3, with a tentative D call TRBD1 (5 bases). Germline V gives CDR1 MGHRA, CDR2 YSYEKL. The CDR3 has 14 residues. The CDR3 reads CSSSYPGCTDTQYF. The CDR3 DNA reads TGCTCCAGCAGCTACCCAGGGTGCACAGATACGCAGTATTTT.

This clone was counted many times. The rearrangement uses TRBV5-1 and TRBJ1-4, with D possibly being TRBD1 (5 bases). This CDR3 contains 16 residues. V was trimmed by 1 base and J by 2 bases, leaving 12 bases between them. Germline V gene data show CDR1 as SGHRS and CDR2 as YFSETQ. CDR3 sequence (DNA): TGCGCCAGCAGCTTGAACATACAGGCTACTAATGAAAAACTGTTTTTT. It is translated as CASSLNIQATNEKLFF.

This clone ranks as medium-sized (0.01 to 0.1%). CDR3 bases: TGTGCCAGCAGCTCCGACAGATACGAGCAGTACTTC. Amino acids: CASSSDRYEQYF. The chain couples TRBV7-9 to TRBJ2-7; weak D call: TRBD1 (5 bases). The CDR3 is made up of 12 amino acids. Trimming stripped 4 bases from V and 4 bases from J, with 8 bases between. Germline V gene data show CDR1 as SEHNR and CDR2 as FQNEAQ (reference sequence).

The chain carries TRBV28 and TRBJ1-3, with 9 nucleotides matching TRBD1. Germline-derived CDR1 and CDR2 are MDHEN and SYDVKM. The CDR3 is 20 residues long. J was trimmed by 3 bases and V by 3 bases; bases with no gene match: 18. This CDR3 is CASSLRTLGTEDRGGNTIYF. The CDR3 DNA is TGTGCCAGCAGTTTGAGGACGTTGGGGACCGAGGACAGGGGTGGAAACACCATATATTTT. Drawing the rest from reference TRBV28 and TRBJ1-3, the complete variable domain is DVKVTQSSRYLVKRTGEKVFLECVQDMDHENMFWYRQDPGLGLRLIYFSYDVKMKEKGDIPEGYSVSREKKERFSLILESASTNQTSMYLCASSLRTLGTEDRGGNTIYFGEGSWLTVV.

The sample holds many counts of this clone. The CDR3 DNA follows: TGTGCCACCAGCAGAGGCCCCATGTATGGCTACACCTTC. Translating it yields CATSRGPMYGYTF. The chain has TRBV15 and TRBJ1-2; D not certain. The ends were cut back, 1 base at V and 5 bases at J, with 8 bases in the middle. This CDR3 is 13 amino acids long. Per germline, CDR1 LNHNV and CDR2 YYDKDF (reference sequence).

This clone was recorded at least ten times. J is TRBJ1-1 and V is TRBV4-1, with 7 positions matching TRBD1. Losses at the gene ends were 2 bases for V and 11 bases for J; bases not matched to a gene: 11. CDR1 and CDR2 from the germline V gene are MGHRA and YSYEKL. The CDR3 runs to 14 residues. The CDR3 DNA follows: TGCGCCAGCAGCCAAATGAGGCGACAGGGATGGGCTTTCTTT. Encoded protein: CASSQMRRQGWAFF.

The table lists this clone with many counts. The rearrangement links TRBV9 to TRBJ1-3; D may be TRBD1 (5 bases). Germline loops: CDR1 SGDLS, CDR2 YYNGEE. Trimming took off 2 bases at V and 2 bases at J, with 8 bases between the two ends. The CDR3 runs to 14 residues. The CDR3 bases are TGTGCCAGCAGCGTGGGGGTTGCTGGAAACACCATATATTTT. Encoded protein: CASSVGVAGNTIYF.

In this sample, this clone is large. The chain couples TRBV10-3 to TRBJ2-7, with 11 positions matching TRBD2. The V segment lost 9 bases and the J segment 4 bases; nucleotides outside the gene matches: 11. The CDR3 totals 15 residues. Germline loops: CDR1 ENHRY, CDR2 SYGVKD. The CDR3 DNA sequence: TGTGCCATAACCAGCCCGGGACTAGCGGATTACGAGCAGTACTTC. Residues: CAITSPGLADYEQYF.

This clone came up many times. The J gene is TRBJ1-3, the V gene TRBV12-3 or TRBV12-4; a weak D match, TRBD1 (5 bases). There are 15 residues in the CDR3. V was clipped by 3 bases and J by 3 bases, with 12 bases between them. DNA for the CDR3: TGTGCCAGCAGTTTCGGGACGCTAGGTGGAAACACCATATATTTT. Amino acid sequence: CASSFGTLGGNTIYF.

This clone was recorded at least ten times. DNA of the CDR3: TGTGCCAGCTCACCTCAAGAAGGGGTTTGGGCTTTCTTT. This gives the protein CASSPQEGVWAFF. The V and J genes are TRBV18 and TRBJ1-1, with D perhaps matching TRBD1 (5 bases). The CDR3 sequence is 13 residues long. Trimming cost V 3 bases and J 11 bases, with 16 bases left between them. The germline CDR1 and CDR2 sequences are KGHSH and LQKENI.

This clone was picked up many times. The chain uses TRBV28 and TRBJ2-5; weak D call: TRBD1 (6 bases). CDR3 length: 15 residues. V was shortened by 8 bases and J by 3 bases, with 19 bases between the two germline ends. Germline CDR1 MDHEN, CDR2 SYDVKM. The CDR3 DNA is TGTGCCAGCCTTCCCCGCGGACAGCAAGAAGAGACCCAGTACTTC. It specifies CASLPRGQQEETQYF.

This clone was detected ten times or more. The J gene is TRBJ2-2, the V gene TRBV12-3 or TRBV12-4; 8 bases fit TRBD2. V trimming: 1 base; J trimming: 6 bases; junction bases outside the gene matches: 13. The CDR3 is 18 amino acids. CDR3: CASSLGGLVGRRAGELFF. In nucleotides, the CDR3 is TGTGCCAGCAGTTTAGGGGGACTAGTCGGGAGAAGGGCCGGGGAGCTGTTTTTT.

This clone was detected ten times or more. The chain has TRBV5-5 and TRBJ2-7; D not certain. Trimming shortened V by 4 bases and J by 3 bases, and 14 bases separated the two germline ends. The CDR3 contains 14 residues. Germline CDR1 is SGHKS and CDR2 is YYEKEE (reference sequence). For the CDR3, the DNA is TGTGCCAGCAGCCTACCTAGGGTGGGCTACGAGCAGTACTTC. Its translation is CASSLPRVGYEQYF.

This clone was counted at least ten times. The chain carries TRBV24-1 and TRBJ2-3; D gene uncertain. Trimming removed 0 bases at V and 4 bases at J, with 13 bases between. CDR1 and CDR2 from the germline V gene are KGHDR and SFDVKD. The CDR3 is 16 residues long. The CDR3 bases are TGTGCCACCAGTGATTTGAGGTTCGGGCAACCAGATACGCAGTATTTT. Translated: CATSDLRFGQPDTQYF.

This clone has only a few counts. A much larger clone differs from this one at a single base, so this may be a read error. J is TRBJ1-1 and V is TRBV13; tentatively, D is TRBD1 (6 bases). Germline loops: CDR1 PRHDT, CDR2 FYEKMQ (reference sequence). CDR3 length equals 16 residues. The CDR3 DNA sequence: TGTGTCAGCAGCACCCGGACAGATTTAATGAACACTGAAGCTTTCTTT. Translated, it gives CVSSTRTDLMNTEAFF.